This TCR beta chain was recovered during a study of T cell repertoires in cytomegalovirus infection. For the study at large: Matching HLA type and CMV infection were both indicated by public TCR beta signatures.

This clonotype showed up many times. In TCRdb, the reads were re-called with MiXCR into one record per CDR3 protein. The table lists about 240,000 distinct CDR3 sequences, over 9% of them singletons. The material sequenced was PBMCs. The receptor's source is a human donor in good health (CMV status not recorded). Some clones in this sample may be carry-over from other donors' samples.

CDR3 region: CASRGQGAGDSPLHF. In DNA, the CDR3 is TGCGCCAGCAGAGGGCAGGGGGCGGGAGATTCACCCCTCCACTTT. V gene TRBV4-3 combines with J gene TRBJ1-6; TRBD1 agrees at 8 bases. J gave up 8 bases and V 6 bases, and 9 bases lay outside the gene matches. Germline loops: CDR1 LGHNA, CDR2 YSLEER. This CDR3 region has 15 residues.